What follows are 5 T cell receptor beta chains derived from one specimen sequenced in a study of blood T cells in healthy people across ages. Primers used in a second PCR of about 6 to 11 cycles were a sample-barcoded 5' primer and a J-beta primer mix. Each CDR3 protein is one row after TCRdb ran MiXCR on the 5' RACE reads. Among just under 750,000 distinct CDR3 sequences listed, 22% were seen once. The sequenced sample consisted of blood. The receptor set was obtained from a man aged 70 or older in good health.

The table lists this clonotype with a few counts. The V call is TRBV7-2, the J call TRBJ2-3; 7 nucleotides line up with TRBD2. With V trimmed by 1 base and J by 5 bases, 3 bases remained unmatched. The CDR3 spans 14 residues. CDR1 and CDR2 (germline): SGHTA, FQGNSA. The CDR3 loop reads CASSLVGGKDTQYF. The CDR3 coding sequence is TGTGCCAGCAGCTTAGTGGGGGGGAAAGATACGCAGTATTTT.

The CDR3 DNA reads as TGTGCCAGCAGCTTTGATATCCTGAACACTGAAGCTTTCTTT. This sequence encodes CASSFDILNTEAFF. The chain combines TRBV7-2 with TRBJ1-1, with D hard to call. This CDR3 spans 14 amino acids. Per the germline V gene, CDR1 is SGHTA and CDR2 is FQGNSA. The V end was cut by 3 bases, the J end by 0 bases, with 8 bases between.

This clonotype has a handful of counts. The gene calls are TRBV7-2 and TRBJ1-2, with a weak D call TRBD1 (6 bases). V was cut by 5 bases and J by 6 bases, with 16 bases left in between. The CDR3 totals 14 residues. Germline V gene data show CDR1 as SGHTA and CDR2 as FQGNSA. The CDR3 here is CASSRSGGANGYTF. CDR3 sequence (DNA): TGTGCCAGCAGCCGGAGCGGGGGGGCAAATGGCTACACCTTC.

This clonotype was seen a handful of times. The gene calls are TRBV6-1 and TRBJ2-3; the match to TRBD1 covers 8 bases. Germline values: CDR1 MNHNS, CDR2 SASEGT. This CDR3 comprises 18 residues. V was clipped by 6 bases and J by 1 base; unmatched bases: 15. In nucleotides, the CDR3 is TGTGCCAGCAGCCACAACCTCGGGACAGGTTGGGGCACAGATACGCAGTATTTT. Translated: CASSHNLGTGWGTDTQYF.

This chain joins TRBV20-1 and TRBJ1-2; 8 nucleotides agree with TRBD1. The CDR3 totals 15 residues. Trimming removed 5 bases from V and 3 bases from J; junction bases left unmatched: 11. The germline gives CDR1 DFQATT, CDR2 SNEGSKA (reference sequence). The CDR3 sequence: CSASSGTGNYYGYTF. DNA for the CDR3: TGCAGTGCTTCCTCCGGGACAGGAAACTACTATGGCTACACCTTC.